These 27 T cell receptor beta chains were sequenced from one sample in a study of T-cell reconstitution after alpha-beta-depleted transplantation in children. Unique molecular identifiers were used in preparing the TCRbeta library. One entry per CDR3 protein results from TCRdb running MiXCR on the PCR reads. This sample carries 250,000 to 350,000 distinct CDR3 sequences, approximately 9.8% of them seen once, and the ten largest clones take around 10%. The material was PBMCs from the stem cell graft donor, obtained from the stem cell graft. These receptors came from a human donor who donated a stem cell graft to a child with SCID.

The table lists this clonotype with a few counts. The chain carries TRBV10-3 and TRBJ1-1; TRBD1 agrees at 7 bases. The CDR3 spans 13 residues. Germline lookup yields CDR1 ENHRY and CDR2 SYGVKD. The junction had 10 bases not matched to a gene; V was cut back by 4 bases and J by 11 bases. The DNA of the CDR3 is TGTGCCATCAGTGGGGGACAGTCCCAACAGGCTTTCTTT. Protein sequence: CAISGGQSQQAFF.

This clonotype occurred many times. The J gene is TRBJ1-1, the V gene TRBV5-1; TRBD1 matches 7 bases. Germline assignment: CDR1 SGHRS and CDR2 YFSETQ. There are 16 residues in the CDR3. Trimming took 0 bases from V and 1 from J; bases not matched to a gene: 6. The DNA for the CDR3 is TGCGCCAGCAGCTTGGCCCCGGGACAGAGGAACACTGAAGCTTTCTTT. Residues: CASSLAPGQRNTEAFF.

This chain joins TRBV5-1 and TRBJ1-1, with TRBD1 matching 7 bases. This CDR3 is built from 15 residues. Per the germline V gene, CDR1 is SGHRS and CDR2 is YFSETQ. V lost 4 bases to trimming and J lost 4 bases; unmatched junction nucleotides: 10. CDR3 in amino acids: CASSPYSGTVTEAFF. CDR3 in DNA: TGCGCCAGCAGCCCGTACTCCGGGACAGTCACTGAAGCTTTCTTT.

The rearrangement uses TRBV12-3 or TRBV12-4 and TRBJ2-7; 11 bases map to TRBD2. This CDR3 region has 16 residues. Losses at the gene ends were 1 base for V and 4 bases for J; bases not matched to a gene: 6. CDR3 amino acids: CASSLGPSGGPYEQYF. CDR3 DNA sequence: TGTGCCAGCAGTTTAGGTCCTAGCGGGGGGCCGTACGAGCAGTACTTC.

The rearrangement links TRBV7-2 to TRBJ2-1; 7 nucleotides align to TRBD2. V lost 0 bases, J lost 1 base, and 3 bases stayed unmatched. This CDR3 has 16 amino acids. Germline V lookup: CDR1 SGHTA, CDR2 FQGNSA. Here the CDR3 DNA reads TGTGCCAGCAGCTTAGCCTTTAGCGGGTCCTACAATGAGCAGTTCTTC. Its protein is CASSLAFSGSYNEQFF.

This clonotype was seen more than once but under ten times. The chain uses TRBV9 and TRBJ1-6, with 7 nucleotides matching TRBD1. J gave up 7 bases and V 6 bases, and 10 bases lay outside the gene matches. The CDR3 length is 15 residues. Germline-derived CDR1 and CDR2 are SGDLS and YYNGEE. The CDR3: CASTRTGTANSPLHF. CDR3 DNA sequence: TGTGCCAGCACCCGTACCGGGACAGCCAATTCACCCCTCCACTTT. The full variable domain, in which reference TRBV9 and TRBJ1-6 provide the parts outside the CDR3, is DSGVTQTPKHLITATGQRVTLRCSPRSGDLSVYWYQQSLDQGLQFLIQYYNGEERAKGNILERFSAQQFPDLHSELNLSSLELGDSALYFCASTRTGTANSPLHFGNGTRLTVT.

This clonotype was seen a handful of times. This sequence joins TRBV9 and TRBJ2-3, with 11 bases matching TRBD2. CDR3 length: 17 residues. Germline loops: CDR1 SGDLS, CDR2 YYNGEE. V dropped 0 bases and J dropped 2; count of bases not matched to a gene: 5. CDR3 in DNA: TGTGCCAGCAGCGTAGACGGGACTAGCGGATTCACAGATACGCAGTATTTT. Translating it yields CASSVDGTSGFTDTQYF. Variable domain in full (rest from reference TRBV9 and TRBJ2-3): DSGVTQTPKHLITATGQRVTLRCSPRSGDLSVYWYQQSLDQGLQFLIQYYNGEERAKGNILERFSAQQFPDLHSELNLSSLELGDSALYFCASSVDGTSGFTDTQYFGPGTRLTVL.

The chain joins TRBV27 to TRBJ2-5; possibly TRBD2 for D (5 bases). The CDR3 consists of 14 residues. CDR1 and CDR2 (germline): MNHEY, SMNVEV (reference sequence). The V gene lost 5 bases and the J gene lost 7 bases, with 17 bases spanning the gap. The CDR3 DNA reads TGTGCCAGCAGTCCTGGCGGGTCAACGGGGACCCAGTACTTC. It codes for CASSPGGSTGTQYF.

In this sample, this clonotype turned up many times. The J gene is TRBJ2-7, the V gene TRBV7-8; D may be TRBD1 (5 bases). With 6 bases removed from V and 2 bases from J, the gap between germline ends came to 17 bases. Per germline, CDR1 SGHVS and CDR2 FQNEAQ. The CDR3 has 15 residues. CDR3 residues: CASREDPQGTYEQYF. The CDR3 DNA reads TGTGCCAGCAGAGAGGACCCTCAGGGTACCTACGAGCAGTACTTC.

The table lists this clonotype with many counts. The rearrangement joins TRBV4-1 to TRBJ2-2; D gene ambiguous. The CDR3 contains 14 residues. The V end was cut by 0 bases, the J end by 1 base, with 3 bases between. Germline V gene lookup returns CDR1 MGHRA and CDR2 YSYEKL. The CDR3 DNA reads as TGCGCCAGCAGCCAAGATCAGAACACCGGGGAGCTGTTTTTT. Translation: CASSQDQNTGELFF.

The genes are TRBV27 and TRBJ2-7; no definite D call. The CDR3 runs 14 residues. With 0 bases removed from V and 3 bases from J, the gap between germline ends came to 9 bases. Looked up from germline, CDR1 is MNHEY and CDR2 is SMNVEV (reference sequence). The CDR3 nucleotides read TGTGCCAGCAGTTTATCGGGGTGGGACTACGAGCAGTACTTC. Its protein product is CASSLSGWDYEQYF.

The V and J genes are TRBV21-1 and TRBJ1-5; the table's TRBD1 call for D was not verified on the DNA. TRBV21-1 is noted as a pseudogene. This CDR3 contains 15 residues. The DNA for the CDR3 is TGTGCCAGCAGCAAAGCTTGGACAGTTAATCAGCCCCAGCATTTT. It yields the protein CASSKAWTVNQPQHF.

This clonotype came up a few times. The chain combines TRBV27 with TRBJ2-1, with D maybe TRBD1 (6 bases). V was shortened by 5 bases and J by 10 bases, with 9 bases between the two germline ends. Per the germline V gene, CDR1 is MNHEY and CDR2 is SMNVEV (reference sequence). The CDR3 totals 11 residues. CDR3 bases: TGTGCCAGCAGTCTGGGGACAGAGCAGTTCTTC. Protein product: CASSLGTEQFF.

A few counts support this clonotype. The gene calls are TRBV4-1 and TRBJ2-7, with D unclear. The CDR3 totals 15 residues. CDR1 is MGHRA and CDR2 is YSYEKL in the germline V gene. V lost 2 bases and J lost 0, with 11 bases in between. Written as DNA, the CDR3 is TGCGCCAGCAGCCAATCAAAAGGCGGCTCCTACGAGCAGTACTTC. Translating it yields CASSQSKGGSYEQYF.

This clonotype showed up just a few times. The J gene is TRBJ1-2, the V gene TRBV20-1; a weak D match, TRBD1 (5 bases). V was shortened by 0 bases and J by 4 bases, with 9 bases between the two germline ends. Germline-derived CDR1 and CDR2 are DFQATT and SNEGSKA (reference sequence). The CDR3 has 13 residues. CDR3 in DNA: TGCAGTGCTAGAGAAGGGGTTCCCTATGGCTACACCTTC. This translates into CSAREGVPYGYTF.

This clonotype has a handful of counts. This chain joins TRBV7-6 and TRBJ2-2; possibly TRBD2 for D (5 bases). This CDR3 has 16 amino acids. Germline CDR1 reads SGHVS; CDR2 reads FNYEAQ. V lost 1 base and J 4 bases, leaving 13 bases between the germline ends. The CDR3 coding sequence is TGTGCCAGCAGCTTAGAACGTTTTCGGGGCACCGGGGAGCTGTTTTTT. Protein sequence: CASSLERFRGTGELFF.

This clonotype was counted between two and nine times. J is TRBJ1-2 and V is TRBV5-1, with D hard to call. The CDR3 is made up of 14 amino acids. Trimming took 0 bases from V and 2 from J, leaving 8 bases between them. CDR1 and CDR2 (germline): SGHRS, YFSETQ. This CDR3 is CASSLGAVNYGYTF. In nucleotides, the CDR3 is TGCGCCAGCAGCTTGGGGGCAGTGAACTATGGCTACACCTTC.

This clonotype was picked up many times. V is TRBV20-1 and J is TRBJ2-7; D may be TRBD1 (6 bases). Germline V CDR1 and CDR2: DFQATT, SNEGSKA (reference sequence). This CDR3 is built from 13 residues. V lost 0 bases, J lost 7 bases, and 13 bases lay in between. Here the CDR3 reads CSAREGHPGEQYF. In nucleotides, the CDR3 is TGCAGTGCTAGAGAGGGACACCCAGGGGAGCAGTACTTC.

This clonotype has more than one count but fewer than ten. The chain has TRBV29-1 and TRBJ2-5; possible D gene TRBD1, 6 bases. Germline V gives CDR1 SQVTM, CDR2 ANQGSEA. The CDR3 length is 13 residues. V lost 6 bases, J lost 5 bases, and 16 bases lay in between. CDR3 loop: CSVTPGVGETQYF. The CDR3 DNA follows: TGCAGCGTGACCCCAGGGGTCGGGGAGACCCAGTACTTC.

The chain employs TRBV25-1 and TRBJ2-7; no firm D call. Trimming took 3 bases from V and 4 from J, leaving 7 bases between them. Germline V gene sequence: CDR1 MGHDK, CDR2 SYGVNS. The CDR3 is 12 amino acids. Here the CDR3 DNA reads TGTGCCAGCAGTGATACACCTTACGAGCAGTACTTC. Translated, it gives CASSDTPYEQYF.

This clonotype was observed a few times. This rearrangement joins TRBV5-1 to TRBJ2-1; the D gene is possibly TRBD1 (6 bases). Germline CDR1 is SGHRS and CDR2 is YFSETQ. The CDR3 loop spans 15 amino acids. Trimming shortened V by 4 bases and J by 8 bases, and 19 bases separated the two germline ends. As DNA, the CDR3 is TGCGCCAGCAGCCGGAGGACAGTCCGTGGGGATGAGCAGTTCTTC. Protein sequence: CASSRRTVRGDEQFF.

A note on this clonotype: One end of the junction is discordant with germline, which a read error may explain. This sequence joins TRBV5-1 and TRBJ2-5, with unresolved D. Germline values: CDR1 SGHRS, CDR2 YFSETQ. The CDR3 consists of 14 residues. CDR3 loop: CAISWAVGLETQYF. The CDR3 region has the DNA TGCGCCATCAGCTGGGCGGTCGGGTTAGAGACCCAGTACTTC.

This chain uses TRBV9 with TRBJ2-7, with no clear D. The CDR3 sequence is 12 residues long. The germline V gene has CDR1 SGDLS and CDR2 YYNGEE. The V and J ends lost 1 base and 7 bases respectively, with 9 bases between them. This chain's CDR3 is CASSVSGGEQYF. The CDR3, as DNA: TGTGCCAGCAGCGTATCTGGTGGGGAGCAGTACTTC.

This clonotype showed up just a few times. V gene TRBV25-1 combines with J gene TRBJ2-7; no firm D call. CDR3 length: 15 residues. Trimming took off 10 bases at V and 2 bases at J, with 21 bases between the two ends. Germline V gene data show CDR1 as MGHDK and CDR2 as SYGVNS. CDR3 region: CATDVCRASAYEQYF. The DNA of the CDR3 is TGTGCCACCGATGTGTGTCGGGCCTCAGCCTACGAGCAGTACTTC.

This clonotype occurred many times. The J gene is TRBJ1-4, the V gene TRBV12-3 or TRBV12-4; D call uncertain. V lost 8 bases to trimming and J lost 7 bases, with 8 bases between them. CDR3 length equals 11 residues. The CDR3 loop reads CASGLGEKLFF. As DNA, the CDR3 is TGTGCCAGCGGGCTCGGTGAAAAACTGTTTTTT.

This clonotype was seen at least ten times. The chain uses TRBV10-3 and TRBJ2-3; 15 bases are shared with TRBD2. The V segment lost 5 bases and the J segment 4 bases; nucleotides outside the gene matches: 10. The CDR3 sequence is 18 residues long. Germline V gene sequence: CDR1 ENHRY, CDR2 SYGVKD. The CDR3 is CAISWTSGGARSADTQYF. CDR3 DNA: TGTGCCATCAGTTGGACTAGCGGGGGGGCCAGGTCGGCAGATACGCAGTATTTT.

The chain is built from TRBV20-1 and TRBJ2-7; 10 bases are shared with TRBD1. V shed 5 bases, J shed 5 bases, and the junction held 6 bases outside the gene matches. The V gene's germline CDR1 is DFQATT and CDR2 SNEGSKA (reference sequence). The CDR3 is 13 amino acids. CDR3 sequence reads: CSAQTGGKDEQYF. As DNA, the CDR3 is TGCAGTGCTCAGACAGGGGGCAAAGACGAGCAGTACTTC.